Detailed here is one TCR beta chain. The antigen remains unidentified. TCRdb recomputed calls from the PCR reads with MiXCR, one row per CDR3 protein. The sample yields roughly 93,000 distinct CDR3 sequences, 25% seen once. This entry comes from a study of molecular identifiers for immune sequencing clone quantification. Study background: In replicates, RNA from roughly 21,000 or 96,000 naive CD8 cells was divided five ways and four parts were sequenced. Study observations and caveats: It was shown that clones above 20 RNA copies held over 99% of effector molecules, but under 1% in naive cells.

Germline trimming cut 6 bases from V and 4 bases from J; bases unmatched to any gene: 6. The germline V gene has CDR1 MNHEY and CDR2 SVGEGT. This CDR3 has 15 amino acids. Sorted naive CD8 T cells, 20,000 to 1,000,000, were sequenced from 10%, 30% or 50% RNA. Naive CD8 T cell sorting was performed on the CD8+CD4-CCR7+CD45RA+ phenotype. The clonotype originates from a human donor in good health. Some libraries in this study had Jurkat cell RNA spiked in. The chain links TRBV6-2 or TRBV6-3 to TRBJ2-5, with 12 bases lining up with TRBD2. Specimen: naive CD8+ T cells from blood, with Jurkat cell RNA spiked in. This sample's subset: FACS-sorted CD8+CD4-CCR7+CD45RA+ naive T cells. The chain's CDR3 is CASSRTSGTLETQYF. CDR3 nucleotide sequence: TGTGCCAGCAGCCGGACTAGCGGGACGCTAGAGACCCAGTACTTC.